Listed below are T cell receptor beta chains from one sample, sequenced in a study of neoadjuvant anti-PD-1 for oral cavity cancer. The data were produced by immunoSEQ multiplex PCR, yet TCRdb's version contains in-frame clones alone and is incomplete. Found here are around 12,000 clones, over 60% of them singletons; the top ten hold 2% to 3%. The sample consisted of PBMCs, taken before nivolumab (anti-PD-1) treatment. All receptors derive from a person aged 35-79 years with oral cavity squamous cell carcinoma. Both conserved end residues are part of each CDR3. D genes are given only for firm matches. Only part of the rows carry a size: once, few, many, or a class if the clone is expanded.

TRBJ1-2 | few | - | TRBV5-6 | CASSLGGGLLGSYTF
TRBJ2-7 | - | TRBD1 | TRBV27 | CASHRDRSYEQYF
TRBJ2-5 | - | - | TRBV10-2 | CASSESTGTQYF
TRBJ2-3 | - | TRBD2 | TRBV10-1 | CASSGGVAGGVYDTDTQYF
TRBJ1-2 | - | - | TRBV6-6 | CASSYSTTVSF
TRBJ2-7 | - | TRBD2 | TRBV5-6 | CASSLDVLAGREQYF
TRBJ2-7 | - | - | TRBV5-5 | CASSAATGRVDEQYF
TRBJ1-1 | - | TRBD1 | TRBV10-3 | CAIGGGQLNTEAFF
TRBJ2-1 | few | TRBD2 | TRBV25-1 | CASSEPGGKRNEQFF
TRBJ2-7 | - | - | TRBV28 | CASSFGRYEQYF
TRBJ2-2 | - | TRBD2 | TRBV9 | CASSVGLAGEVGELFF
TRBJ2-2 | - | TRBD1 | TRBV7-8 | CASSPGQGNTGELFF
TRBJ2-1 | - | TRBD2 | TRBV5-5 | CASSLQREVSDEQFF
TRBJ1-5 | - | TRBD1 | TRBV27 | CASSLDRETCNQPQHF
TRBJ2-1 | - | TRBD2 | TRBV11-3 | CATGLAVEQFF
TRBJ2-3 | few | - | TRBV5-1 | CASSLQGSGDTQYF
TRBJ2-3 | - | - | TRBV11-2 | CASSQGRSSSTDTQYF
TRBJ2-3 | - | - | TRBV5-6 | CASSLLKSSTDTQYF
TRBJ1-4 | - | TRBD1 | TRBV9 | CASSAPDRGAGTNEKLFF
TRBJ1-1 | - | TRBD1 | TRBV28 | CASLTGALNTEAFF
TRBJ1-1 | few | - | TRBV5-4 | CASSTRDNNEAFF
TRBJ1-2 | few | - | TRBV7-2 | CASSLGQNYGYTF
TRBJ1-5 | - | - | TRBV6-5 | CASSEYRVNQPQHF
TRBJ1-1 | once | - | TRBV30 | CAWSGRGTLAFF
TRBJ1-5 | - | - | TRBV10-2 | CASSEGIGNQPQHF
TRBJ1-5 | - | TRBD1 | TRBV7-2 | CASSSGQGNNQPQHF